This T cell receptor beta chain comes out of a study of Graves' ophthalmopathy and Graves' hyperthyroidism. RNA transcripts yielded amplified TCR beta CDR3 regions. First-round RT-PCR relied on HTBI primers, and a second-round multiplex PCR came next. TCRdb passed the multiplex PCR reads through MiXCR, listing each CDR3 protein once. The sample lists about 370,000 distinct CDR3 sequences, around 20% occurring once. There are many counts of this clonotype. Trimming at V came to 4 bases and at J to 0 bases, leaving 8 bases not matched to a gene. Germline lookup yields CDR1 GTSNPN and CDR2 SVGIG (reference sequence). The CDR3 sequence is 17 residues long.

Material: peripheral blood. The V and J genes are TRBV30 and TRBJ2-6; TRBD2 aligns across 8 bases. The source of this sequence is a woman aged 18-29 years with Graves' ophthalmopathy. CDR3 sequence: CAWTTAGGFSGANVLTF. CDR3 sequence (DNA): TGTGCCTGGACCACGGCGGGGGGCTTCTCTGGGGCCAACGTCCTGACTTTC.